Shown below are 23 T cell receptor beta chains from a single sample sequenced in a study of blood T cells in healthy people across ages. Through a sample-barcoded 5' primer and a J-beta primer mix, a second PCR was run for roughly 6 to 12 cycles. TCRdb reprocessed the 5' RACE reads via MiXCR and lists one record per CDR3 protein. Of 800,000 or so distinct CDR3 sequences in the sample, around two thirds were seen once. Sample: blood. These TCRs come from a man aged 25-45 years in good health.

The genes are TRBV12-3 or TRBV12-4 and TRBJ2-1, with TRBD1 identical over 9 bases. V shed 6 bases, J shed 2 bases, and the junction held 5 bases outside the gene matches. The CDR3 runs 15 residues. The CDR3 is CASREGTGPYNEQFF. Here the CDR3 DNA reads TGTGCCAGCAGAGAAGGGACAGGGCCCTACAATGAGCAGTTCTTC.

The rearrangement joins TRBV20-1 to TRBJ2-1; no reliable D call. CDR1 is DFQATT, CDR2 SNEGSKA, per germline (reference sequence). Trimming cost V 6 bases and J 10 bases, with 13 bases left between them. The CDR3 sequence is 11 residues long. The CDR3 nucleotides read TGCAGTGCCCCCGGGCCCCTCGAGCAGTTCTTC. The encoded protein is CSAPGPLEQFF.

This clonotype was observed at least ten times. The chain couples TRBV20-1 to TRBJ1-2; TRBD1 aligns across 8 bases. The CDR3 is made up of 14 amino acids. V lost 5 bases and J lost 5; bases outside the gene matches: 10. The germline CDR1 and CDR2 sequences are DFQATT and SNEGSKA (reference sequence). The CDR3 DNA is TGCAGTGCTTTTGGACAGGGCCTGGCATATGGCTACACCTTC. Amino acid sequence: CSAFGQGLAYGYTF.

CDR3 amino acids: CASKGPPGQGGNEQFF. The CDR3 nucleotides are TGCGCCAGCAAGGGTCCTCCGGGACAGGGTGGCAATGAGCAGTTCTTC. This rearrangement joins TRBV5-1 to TRBJ2-1; 9 bases are a match to TRBD1. V trimming: 6 bases; J trimming: 6 bases; junction bases outside the gene matches: 13. This CDR3 spans 16 amino acids. Germline V lookup: CDR1 SGHRS, CDR2 YFSETQ.

V usage is TRBV6-5 and J usage is TRBJ2-5, with D hard to call. The V and J ends lost 5 bases and 10 bases respectively, with 29 bases between them. Germline loops: CDR1 MNHEY, CDR2 SVGAGI. The CDR3 is made up of 17 amino acids. CDR3 loop: CASSTEWSANWFVVQYF. CDR3 DNA sequence: TGTGCCAGCAGTACCGAGTGGTCGGCTAATTGGTTTGTTGTCCAGTACTTC.

This clonotype appeared once. The gene calls are TRBV7-9 and TRBJ2-7; D uncertain. V was pared by 1 base and J by 2 bases, with 9 bases between. The CDR3 length is 14 residues. CDR1 is SEHNR, CDR2 FQNEAQ, per germline (reference sequence). The CDR3, as DNA: TGTGCCAGCAGCTTAGTGAGACATCCCTACGAGCAGTACTTC. It codes for CASSLVRHPYEQYF. Based on the CDR3 plus reference TRBV7-9 and TRBJ2-7, the full variable domain is DTGVSQNPRHKITKRGQNVTFRCDPISEHNRLYWYRQTLGQGPEFLTYFQNEAQLEKSRLLSDRFSAERPKGSFSTLEIQRTEQGDSAMYLCASSLVRHPYEQYFGPGTRLTVT.

The chain uses TRBV28 and TRBJ2-7; D may be TRBD2 (5 bases). The germline V and J ends were trimmed by 6 bases and 0 bases, with 15 bases remaining between them. The germline V gene encodes CDR1 MDHEN and CDR2 SYDVKM. The CDR3 contains 15 residues. CDR3 protein: CASSDAGLSSYEQYF. The CDR3 nucleotides read TGTGCCAGCAGCGACGCGGGCCTCAGCTCCTACGAGCAGTACTTC.

The rearrangement uses TRBV7-9 and TRBJ2-7; D perhaps matches TRBD2 (5 bases). Per the germline V gene, CDR1 is SEHNR and CDR2 is FQNEAQ (reference sequence). This CDR3 spans 16 amino acids. V was clipped by 5 bases and J by 3 bases, with 20 bases between them. CDR3 coding DNA: TGTGCCAGCAGCCCGAAAGAACGGGATCTGGGCTACGAGCAGTACTTC. Its protein is CASSPKERDLGYEQYF.

This chain uses TRBV5-1 with TRBJ2-7, with 7 positions matching TRBD1. The J call is in doubt because the DNA end fits TRBJ2-5 better. From germline, CDR1 is SGHRS and CDR2 YFSETQ. The CDR3 spans 13 residues. CDR3 coding DNA: TGCGCCAGCAGCATGACAGGGCTAGGGACCCAGTACTTC. As protein: CASSMTGLGTQYF.

The chain couples TRBV20-1 to TRBJ1-6; 7 nucleotides agree with TRBD1. CDR3 size: 16 residues. Germline V gives CDR1 DFQATT, CDR2 SNEGSKA (reference sequence). V was pared by 6 bases and J by 0 bases, with 8 bases of the junction left unmatched. Written as DNA, the CDR3 is TGCAGTGCCAAAGGGACAGTGAGCTCCTATAATTCACCCCTCCACTTT. Amino acids: CSAKGTVSSYNSPLHF.

This clonotype showed up just a few times. The V call is TRBV5-6, the J call TRBJ2-7; TRBD1 matches 9 bases. Unmatched junction bases numbered 2, after V lost 5 bases and J lost 2 bases. The CDR3 consists of 13 residues. The germline CDR1 and CDR2 sequences are SGHDT and YYEEEE. The CDR3 DNA is TGTGCCAGCAGTTGGGACAGGGCCTACGAGCAGTACTTC. Translated, it gives CASSWDRAYEQYF.

The chain is built from TRBV28 and TRBJ2-1; 15 nucleotides line up with TRBD2. CDR3 length: 16 amino acids. V lost 0 bases and J lost 9; bases outside the gene matches: 3. Germline V gene data show CDR1 as MDHEN and CDR2 as SYDVKM. CDR3 in DNA: TGTGCCAGCAGTTTATGGGGACTAGCGGGAGGTGGTGAGCAGTTCTTC. Amino acids: CASSLWGLAGGGEQFF.

In its sample, this clonotype was seen a few times. J is TRBJ1-4 and V is TRBV7-9, with 7 bases identical to TRBD1. J gave up 4 bases and V 5 bases, and 19 bases lay outside the gene matches. The CDR3 loop spans 19 amino acids. Germline lookup yields CDR1 SEHNR and CDR2 FQNEAQ (reference sequence). CDR3 bases: TGTGCCAGCAGCAGTTACTCCCTCTTCTCAGGGGGAAATAATGAAAAACTGTTTTTT. It codes for CASSSYSLFSGGNNEKLFF.

The sample holds a few counts of this clonotype. The genes are TRBV12-3 or TRBV12-4 and TRBJ2-7, with TRBD1 matching 12 bases. This CDR3 comprises 18 residues. Unmatched junction bases numbered 10, after V lost 4 bases and J lost 0 bases. The CDR3 is CASSSRDRGLRSSYEQYF. The CDR3 region has the DNA TGTGCCAGCAGTTCACGGGACAGGGGGCTTCGTTCCTCCTACGAGCAGTACTTC.

This chain joins TRBV5-1 and TRBJ2-2, with TRBD2 matching 7 bases. The CDR3 is 16 amino acids. CDR1 is SGHRS, CDR2 YFSETQ, per germline. V lost 4 bases and J lost 1; bases outside the gene matches: 7. CDR3 protein: CASSGSERGNTGELFF. Written as DNA, the CDR3 is TGCGCCAGCAGCGGCTCCGAGCGGGGGAACACCGGGGAGCTGTTTTTT. Complete variable domain (other parts from reference TRBV5-1 and TRBJ2-2): KAGVTQTPRYLIKTRGQQVTLSCSPISGHRSVSWYQQTPGQGLQFLFEYFSETQRNKGNFPGRFSGRQFSNSRSEMNVSTLELGDSALYLCASSGSERGNTGELFFGEGSRLTVL.

This chain links TRBV29-1 with TRBJ2-7; 9 bases align to TRBD2. Trimming removed 7 bases from V and 0 bases from J; junction bases left unmatched: 7. From germline, CDR1 is SQVTM and CDR2 ANQGSEA. This CDR3 has 14 amino acids. CDR3 amino acids: CSAVAGANSYEQYF. For the CDR3, the DNA is TGCAGCGCCGTAGCGGGGGCGAACTCCTACGAGCAGTACTTC.

The chain has TRBV11-2 and TRBJ2-6; 9 bases are a match to TRBD1. The junction had 10 bases not matched to a gene; V was cut back by 7 bases and J by 0 bases. The CDR3 consists of 18 residues. CDR1 is SGHAT and CDR2 is FQNNGV in the germline V gene. CDR3 DNA: TGTGCCAGCAACTATGGACAGGGGCACAGCTCTGGGGCCAACGTCCTGACTTTC. Amino acid sequence: CASNYGQGHSSGANVLTF.

The chain is built from TRBV9 and TRBJ2-7, with D perhaps matching TRBD1 (5 bases). CDR3 length: 17 amino acids. Trimming removed 0 bases from V and 6 bases from J, with 22 bases in between. Germline-derived CDR1 and CDR2 are SGDLS and YYNGEE. This CDR3 reads CASSVAPAGSLSVEQYF. The CDR3 DNA reads TGTGCCAGCAGCGTAGCTCCCGCAGGGTCTTTATCGGTCGAGCAGTACTTC.

The chain uses TRBV25-1 and TRBJ2-1; D is uncertain. The length of the CDR3 is 12 residues. Germline V gene data show CDR1 as MGHDK and CDR2 as SYGVNS. Trimming stripped 7 bases from V and 12 bases from J, with 16 bases between. CDR3 region: CASNTPGRGQFF. DNA of the CDR3: TGTGCCAGCAATACACCGGGTCGCGGGCAGTTCTTC.

The chain uses TRBV7-9 and TRBJ1-2, with 11 bases aligning to TRBD1. CDR1 is SEHNR and CDR2 is FQNEAQ in the germline V gene (reference sequence). With 5 bases clipped from V and 4 bases from J, the junction kept 6 bases outside the gene matches. The CDR3 is 15 residues long. CDR3 protein: CASSPGTGGLYGYTF. The CDR3 bases are TGTGCCAGCAGCCCTGGGACAGGGGGGCTCTATGGCTACACCTTC.

This chain joins TRBV2 and TRBJ1-5; D perhaps matches TRBD1 (6 bases). The V end was cut by 8 bases, the J end by 1 base, with 15 bases between. The germline CDR1 and CDR2 sequences are SNHLY and FYNNEI. This CDR3 has 15 amino acids. The CDR3 here is CASGAVDRSNQPQHF. CDR3 sequence (DNA): TGTGCCAGCGGTGCCGTGGACAGAAGCAATCAGCCCCAGCATTTT.

The chain uses TRBV6-5 and TRBJ2-2; D perhaps matches TRBD2 (6 bases). Germline V CDR1 and CDR2: MNHEY, SVGAGI. The CDR3 is 14 residues long. V dropped 7 bases and J dropped 2 bases, with 11 bases sitting between them. In DNA, the CDR3 is TGTGCCAGCACGGGGGAGTTCAACACCGGGGAGCTGTTTTTT. This gives the protein CASTGEFNTGELFF.

This clonotype was observed a few times. The chain has TRBV20-1 and TRBJ2-5, with D perhaps TRBD2 (6 bases). The CDR3 totals 14 residues. V lost 5 bases, J lost 2 bases, and 15 bases lay in between. Germline assignment: CDR1 DFQATT and CDR2 SNEGSKA (reference sequence). The CDR3 sequence: CSAGRLARQETQYF. For the CDR3, the DNA is TGCAGTGCTGGGAGGTTAGCGAGGCAAGAGACCCAGTACTTC.